Listed below are T cell receptor beta chains from one sample, sequenced in a study of cytomegalovirus exposure and HLA in healthy donors. The protocol was immunoSEQ multiplex PCR, while the TCRdb copy is restricted to in-frame clones and leaves out a portion. The sample consists of 60,000 to 90,000 clones, roughly 88% of them appearing once. The sample consisted of PBMCs. These TCRs come from a man in his 70s in good health and CMV-seropositive. Both conserved end residues are part of each CDR3. D genes are given only for firm matches. The size entry is marked missing in some rows and otherwise reads once, few, many or a size class.

D gene	V gene	J gene	clone size	CDR3 DNA	CDR3 protein
TRBD1	TRBV6-6	TRBJ1-1	-	TGTGCCAGCAGTTACGGGACAGGGAAAGAAGCTTTCTTT	CASSYGTGKEAFF
-	TRBV7-2	TRBJ2-5	few	TGTGCCAGCAGCTTATGGGTGGCGGGGCAAGAGACCCAGTACTTC	CASSLWVAGQETQYF
-	TRBV5-1	TRBJ1-1	-	TGCGCCAGCAGCTTCGCGGGGAACACTGAAGCTTTCTTT	CASSFAGNTEAFF
TRBD1	TRBV2	TRBJ1-2	once	TGTGCCAGCAGCTGGACAGGGGAAGGCTACACCTTC	CASSWTGEGYTF
-	TRBV30	TRBJ2-3	-	TGTGCCTGGGGAGGGGCAGGGCTGGGAGATACGCAGTATTTT	CAWGGAGLGDTQYF
TRBD1	TRBV6-4	TRBJ1-2	-	TGTGCCAGCAGTGACTCAGGGACAGGGGCAAACGGCTACACCTTC	CASSDSGTGANGYTF
TRBD1	TRBV2	TRBJ1-2	-	TGTGCCAGCAGTGGGGACAGGGGTGGCTACACCTTC	CASSGDRGGYTF
-	TRBV2	TRBJ1-6	-	TGTGCCAGCAGTGATCGGGGGGCGGATAATTCACCCCTCCACTTT	CASSDRGADNSPLHF
TRBD2	TRBV5-1	TRBJ2-5	-	TGCGCCAGCAGCTCCGGGGCTAGCGGGATCCAAGAGACCCAGTACTTC	CASSSGASGIQETQYF
TRBD1	TRBV18	TRBJ2-1	-	TGTGCCAGCTCACCACCGGGACAGTCCAATGAGCAGTTCTTC	CASSPPGQSNEQFF
TRBD2	TRBV4-1	TRBJ2-1	-	TGCGCCAGCAGCCCTAGCGGGAGCCCCTACAATGAGCAGTTCTTC	CASSPSGSPYNEQFF
-	TRBV10-2	TRBJ1-5	-	TGCGCCAGCAGCTTCCTAGTGGATCAGCCCCAGCATTTT	CASSFLVDQPQHF
-	TRBV11-2	TRBJ2-1	-	TGTGCCAGCAGCCTCAGGGGCTACAATGAGCAGTTCTTC	CASSLRGYNEQFF
-	TRBV29-1	TRBJ2-7	-	TGCAGCGCGGGGGAAGGGTACGAGCAGTACTTC	CSAGEGYEQYF
-	TRBV7-2	TRBJ2-7	-	TGTGCCAGCAGCTTAATGGTCGACTCCTCCTACGAGCAGTACTTC	CASSLMVDSSYEQYF
TRBD1	TRBV18	TRBJ1-1	few	TGTGCCAGCTCACAGGGGGCAGACACTGAAGCTTTCTTT	CASSQGADTEAFF
-	TRBV5-1	TRBJ2-5	-	TGCGCCAGCAGCTTCCAACCAACAGGGCCAGAGACCCAGTACTTC	CASSFQPTGPETQYF
-	TRBV6-1	TRBJ1-2	-	TGTGCCAGCAGTGAAACAGGATTCTATGGCTACACCTTC	CASSETGFYGYTF
TRBD2	TRBV10-3	TRBJ2-1	-	TGTGCCATCAGTGCTAGCGGGGCAAACAATGAGCAGTTCTTC	CAISASGANNEQFF
-	TRBV11-2	TRBJ2-7	-	TGTGCCAGCAGCTTAGGAGAGGCGGGGCAGTACTTC	CASSLGEAGQYF
-	TRBV5-1	TRBJ2-5	-	TGCGCCAGCAGCTTCGGGGGTCCGGAGACCCAGTACTTC	CASSFGGPETQYF
TRBD2	TRBV7-8	TRBJ2-3	once	TGTGCCAGCAGCTTGGGACTAGCGGGGCATACAGATACGCAGTATTTT	CASSLGLAGHTDTQYF
TRBD1	TRBV5-1	TRBJ2-7	-	TGCGCCAGCAGTGGACAGGAGGCCTACGAGCAGTACTTC	CASSGQEAYEQYF
-	TRBV29-1	TRBJ2-2	-	TGCAGCGTTGTCGAGAGGGCGAACACCGGGGAGCTGTTTTTT	CSVVERANTGELFF
TRBD2	TRBV29-1	TRBJ2-7	-	TGCAGCGTTGGCCTGACTAGCGGGGGGAACGAGCAGTACTTC	CSVGLTSGGNEQYF
-	TRBV7-9	TRBJ1-5	-	TGTGCCAGCAGCTTACAGGGAAGTCAGCCCCAGCATTTT	CASSLQGSQPQHF
TRBD2	TRBV7-6	TRBJ2-3	-	TGTGCCAGCAGCTTAGTCCACTATAGCGGGGGGGCTACAGATACGCAGTATTTT	CASSLVHYSGGATDTQYF
TRBD2	TRBV9	TRBJ2-2	-	TGTGCCAGCAGCCGTAGCGGGGCCGGGGAGCTGTTTTTT	CASSRSGAGELFF
-	TRBV10-3	TRBJ1-2	-	TGTGCCATCAGTGAGGGGCTGTACTATGGCTACACCTTC	CAISEGLYYGYTF
-	TRBV28	TRBJ1-4	-	TGTGCCAGCAGTTTCTGGGGGGTCGCTGAAAAACTGTTTTTT	CASSFWGVAEKLFF
-	TRBV5-4	TRBJ2-1	once	TGTGCCAGCAGCTTGGCTGGGGCCCTGTACAATGAGCAGTTCTTC	CASSLAGALYNEQFF
TRBD1	TRBV27	TRBJ1-2	-	TGTGCCAGCAGGGCCGGGACAGGCCTTGGCTACACCTTC	CASRAGTGLGYTF
-	TRBV5-1	TRBJ2-3	-	TGCGCCAGCAGCTTGGCGGGACTCAGTACGCAGTATTTT	CASSLAGLSTQYF
TRBD2	TRBV10-3	TRBJ2-1	-	TGTGCCATCAGTGCGTCTAGCGGATACGAGCAGTTCTTC	CAISASSGYEQFF
TRBD1	TRBV7-8	TRBJ2-2	-	TGTGCCAGCAGCTCCACCCGGACAGGGCGAAGGCCACCGAACACCGGGGAGCTGTTTTTT	CASSSTRTGRRPPNTGELFF
-	TRBV25-1	TRBJ1-1	-	TGTGCCAGCAGGGACTTATTCCCGAACACTGAAGCTTTCTTT	CASRDLFPNTEAFF
-	TRBV2	TRBJ1-3	-	TGTGCCAGCAGTGTGGGAGGGCTCTCTGGAAACACCATATATTTT	CASSVGGLSGNTIYF
-	TRBV4-1	TRBJ2-1	-	TGCGCCAGCAGCCAAGAAGAAGCCACAGGAGTTAACTCCTACAATGAGCAGTTCTTC	CASSQEEATGVNSYNEQFF
-	TRBV30	TRBJ1-5	-	TGTGCCTGGAGTCCTAGGGGGGGGAATCAGCCCCAGCATTTT	CAWSPRGGNQPQHF
TRBD1	TRBV5-4	TRBJ1-1	-	TGTGCCAGCAGCTTGGGACAGGGGGCCTACGACACTGAAGCTTTCTTT	CASSLGQGAYDTEAFF
-	TRBV6-5	TRBJ1-1	-	TGTGCCAGCACTTCCCCCGGCACTGAAGCTTTCTTT	CASTSPGTEAFF
-	TRBV7-7	TRBJ2-5	-	TGTGCCAGCAGCTTAGTTGCCAGGGGGGAGGAGACCCAGTACTTC	CASSLVARGEETQYF
-	TRBV7-9	TRBJ2-1	-	TGTGCCAGCAGCGTCCCGGGACACCCCTACAATGAGCAGTTCTTC	CASSVPGHPYNEQFF
-	TRBV7-2	TRBJ1-6	-	TGTGCCAGCAGCTTACGGAGTTCACCCCTCCACTTT	CASSLRSSPLHF
-	TRBV4-1	TRBJ2-3	-	TGCGCCAGCAGCCAAGCACATTCAATGACAGATACGCAGTATTTT	CASSQAHSMTDTQYF
TRBD1	TRBV5-4	TRBJ2-1	-	TGTGCCAGCAGTCTGGGACAGTTGCACAGTGAGCAGTTCTTC	CASSLGQLHSEQFF
-	TRBV12-5	TRBJ2-7	-	TGTGCTAGTGGCCTAATGACAGATTTCTACGAGCAGTACTTC	CASGLMTDFYEQYF
-	TRBV2	TRBJ2-5	-	TGTGCCAGCAGTGAAGCTCCGGGGGAGACCCAGTACTTC	CASSEAPGETQYF
TRBD1	TRBV4-2	TRBJ2-7	-	TGTGCCAGCAGCCATTCCGGGACAGGGTACTACGAGCAGTACTTC	CASSHSGTGYYEQYF
-	TRBV11-1	TRBJ2-1	once	TGTGCCAGCAGTCCTCGGCAGGGCGCCTACAATGAGCAGTTCTTC	CASSPRQGAYNEQFF
TRBD1	TRBV5-1	TRBJ1-5	-	TGCGCCAGCAGAGTCGGGACAGGGCATCAGCCCCAGCATTTT	CASRVGTGHQPQHF
TRBD1	TRBV6-1	TRBJ1-1	-	TGTGCCAGCAGGCTTGGACAGGGGGGCACTGAAGCTTTCTTT	CASRLGQGGTEAFF
TRBD1	TRBV15	TRBJ2-1	-	TGTGCCACCAGCAGACCGGGACAGTATTACAATGAGCAGTTCTTC	CATSRPGQYYNEQFF
TRBD1	TRBV7-2	TRBJ1-1	-	TGTGCCAGCAGCCACGGGCCAGGGGGCGCTGACACTGAAGCTTTCTTT	CASSHGPGGADTEAFF
TRBD1	TRBV23-1	TRBJ2-7	-	TGCGCCAGCAGTCACCATGGACAGGGGAGTGAGTACTTC	CASSHHGQGSEYF
-	TRBV6-5	TRBJ1-3	-	TGTGCCAGCAGTGTGACAGATTCTGGAAACACCATATATTTT	CASSVTDSGNTIYF
-	TRBV2	TRBJ2-3	once	TGTGCCAGCAGTGAATGGGGAGCCATCGCAGATACGCAGTATTTT	CASSEWGAIADTQYF